Shown below are 23 T cell receptor beta chains from a single sample sequenced in a study of CD8+CD57+ T cells in acquired aplastic anemia (dated by TCRdb to the late 2010s). Data came from an Illumina HiSeq 2000. Profiling of TCR beta VDJ combinations and CDR3 sequences used genomic DNA as the template. The raw public data were reprocessed by TCRdb itself: fastp quality trimming at Q25, MiXCR clonotype calling, in-frame beta chains only. For every CDR3 protein sequence, its rows merge into one entry that carries the most common genes and DNA. In this sample the table shows fewer than 200,000 distinct CDR3 sequences, almost 50% of which occur a single time. The ten largest account for 10% to 15% of the sample. Expansion of CD8+CD57+ cells had been shown by flow cytometry in the patients chosen for sequencing. Sequencing was performed on sorted CD4+, CD8+, or CD8+CD57+ T cells (not recorded which) from PBMCs. These receptors were obtained from a human donor with aplastic anemia.

This clonotype has at least ten counts. V gene TRBV5-4 combines with J gene TRBJ1-2; tentatively, D is TRBD1 (5 bases). The CDR3 runs 13 residues. Trimming stripped 4 bases from V and 4 bases from J, with 11 bases between. Germline CDR1 reads SGHNT; CDR2 reads YYREEE (reference sequence). The CDR3 DNA reads as TGTGCCAGCAGCCAAGACAGAGGCTATGGCTACACCTTC. It codes for CASSQDRGYGYTF.

The chain has TRBV6-1 and TRBJ2-7; 7 bases align to TRBD1. The germline gives CDR1 MNHNS, CDR2 SASEGT. After removal of 5 bases from V and 2 bases from J, the junction contained 9 bases not matched to a gene. This CDR3 comprises 15 residues. For the CDR3, the DNA is TGTGCCAGCAGTCAACCCGGGACAGTTACCTACGAGCAGTACTTC. Protein sequence: CASSQPGTVTYEQYF.

This clonotype has a count of ten or more. The gene calls are TRBV6-1 and TRBJ1-1; D remains unclear. The V gene's germline CDR1 is MNHNS and CDR2 SASEGT. CDR3 length: 13 residues. Between the trimmed V and J ends, which lost 6 bases and 4 bases, there was a span of 12 bases. CDR3 amino acids: CASSPQLGTEAFF. CDR3 sequence (DNA): TGTGCCAGCAGCCCCCAACTGGGCACTGAAGCTTTCTTT.

The rearrangement joins TRBV7-9 to TRBJ2-7; the D is unclear. Deletions cut 6 bases from V and 0 bases from J, with 15 bases between. There are 15 residues in the CDR3. Germline V lookup: CDR1 SEHNR, CDR2 FQNEAQ (reference sequence). CDR3 DNA sequence: TGTGCCAGCAGTCGCCCCCCGGTACTCTCCTACGAGCAGTACTTC. Translated, it gives CASSRPPVLSYEQYF. Filled out from reference TRBV7-9 and TRBJ2-7, the complete variable domain reads DTGVSQNPRHKITKRGQNVTFRCDPISEHNRLYWYRQTLGQGPEFLTYFQNEAQLEKSRLLSDRFSAERPKGSFSTLEIQRTEQGDSAMYLCASSRPPVLSYEQYFGPGTRLTVT.

As to this clonotype: A much more abundant neighbour one base away suggests this may be a read error. The chain links TRBV10-3 to TRBJ1-5; 7 nucleotides align to TRBD1. The CDR3 runs to 15 residues. CDR1 ENHRY and CDR2 SYGVKD come from the germline V gene. Germline trimming cut 6 bases from V and 3 bases from J; bases unmatched to any gene: 8. CDR3 nucleotides: TGTGCCATCAGGTCAACACAGGGGACCAATCAGCCCCAGCATTTT. Residues: CAIRSTQGTNQPQHF.

V and J are TRBV6-1 and TRBJ1-3, with D maybe TRBD1 (6 bases). Germline V gives CDR1 MNHNS, CDR2 SASEGT. CDR3 length: 14 amino acids. With 6 bases removed from V and 2 bases from J, the gap between germline ends came to 11 bases. Written as DNA, the CDR3 is TGTGCCAGCAGAGGACAGTCGGCTGGAAACACCATATATTTT. Its protein product is CASRGQSAGNTIYF.

This chain uses TRBV6-5 with TRBJ1-4; TRBD1 aligns across 8 bases. The CDR3 has 14 residues. Looked up from germline, CDR1 is MNHEY and CDR2 is SVGAGI. Trimming took 4 bases from V and 8 from J; bases not matched to a gene: 6. The CDR3 is CASSSGTGSEKLFF. The CDR3, as DNA: TGTGCCAGCAGTTCCGGGACAGGATCCGAAAAACTGTTTTTT.

In this sample, this clonotype turned up many times. The rearrangement joins TRBV20-1 to TRBJ2-3, with 9 positions matching TRBD2. The CDR3 is 15 amino acids. Unmatched junction bases numbered 8, after V lost 4 bases and J lost 3 bases. Germline lookup yields CDR1 DFQATT and CDR2 SNEGSKA (reference sequence). Written as DNA, the CDR3 is TGCAGTGCTATTTTCGGGCTAGCGGGAACAGATACGCAGTATTTT. It is translated as CSAIFGLAGTDTQYF.

The V gene is TRBV19, the J gene TRBJ2-7, with no clear D. Trimming shortened V by 5 bases and J by 1 base, and 9 bases separated the two germline ends. The CDR3 spans 13 residues. Germline CDR1 reads LNHDA; CDR2 reads SQIVND (reference sequence). The CDR3 loop is CASSVAVSYEQYF. The CDR3 nucleotides read TGTGCCAGTAGTGTGGCAGTTTCCTACGAGCAGTACTTC.

This clonotype has only a few counts. The chain couples TRBV28 to TRBJ1-2; D might be TRBD1 (5 bases). Trimming removed 1 base from V and 5 bases from J, with 14 bases in between. CDR1 is MDHEN, CDR2 SYDVKM, per germline. The CDR3 contains 15 residues. CDR3 protein: CASSLFQGPPYGYTF. DNA of the CDR3: TGTGCCAGCAGTTTATTCCAGGGCCCCCCTTATGGCTACACCTTC.

There are many counts of this clonotype. This chain uses TRBV20-1 with TRBJ2-7, with 11 bases identical to TRBD2. Per germline, CDR1 DFQATT and CDR2 SNEGSKA (reference sequence). J gave up 5 bases and V 6 bases, and 6 bases lay outside the gene matches. The CDR3 extends over 13 amino acids. The CDR3 reads CSASSGGAHEQYF. DNA for the CDR3: TGCAGTGCCAGTAGCGGGGGGGCCCACGAGCAGTACTTC.

This clonotype was recorded a few times. The chain couples TRBV29-1 to TRBJ1-2; 7 bases are a match to TRBD1. Germline CDR1 and CDR2: SQVTM and ANQGSEA. The CDR3 runs 12 residues. Unmatched junction bases numbered 5, after V lost 3 bases and J lost 7 bases. The CDR3 spells CSVESQGFGYTF. The CDR3 coding sequence is TGCAGCGTTGAGTCACAGGGGTTTGGCTACACCTTC.

This clonotype was detected only a few times. J is TRBJ2-1 and V is TRBV14, with a weak D call TRBD2 (7 bases). Germline V gene lookup returns CDR1 SGHDN and CDR2 FVKESK. There are 15 residues in the CDR3. The ends were cut back, 0 bases at V and 10 bases at J, with 16 bases in the middle. The chain's CDR3 is CASSQDWGGGPEQFF. As DNA, the CDR3 is TGTGCCAGCAGCCAAGATTGGGGGGGGGGCCCCGAGCAGTTCTTC.

The chain links TRBV20-1 to TRBJ2-7; perhaps TRBD2 as D (5 bases). The germline gives CDR1 DFQATT, CDR2 SNEGSKA (reference sequence). The CDR3 consists of 14 residues. Trimming cost V 1 base and J 1 base, with 11 bases left between them. The CDR3 region has the DNA TGCAGTGCTAGAGTGGGTAGCGCGTCCTACGAGCAGTACGTC. It translates to CSARVGSASYEQYV.

This clonotype has ten or more counts. V usage is TRBV7-2 and J usage is TRBJ1-1; D may be TRBD1 (5 bases). The CDR3 covers 15 residues. Trimming pared 5 bases from V and 1 base from J, leaving 14 bases between. Per germline, CDR1 SGHTA and CDR2 FQGNSA. CDR3 loop: CASSLSFGANTEAFF. The CDR3, as DNA: TGTGCCAGCAGCCTATCATTTGGGGCGAACACTGAAGCTTTCTTT.

This clonotype appeared a few times. The V call is TRBV7-9, the J call TRBJ1-5; the D gene is possibly TRBD1 (6 bases). V lost 5 bases and J 4 bases, leaving 6 bases between the germline ends. Per the germline V gene, CDR1 is SEHNR and CDR2 is FQNEAQ (reference sequence). The CDR3 is 12 residues long. The CDR3 DNA is TGTGCCAGCAGCCAGGGGAATCAGCCCCAGCATTTT. Amino acids: CASSQGNQPQHF.

The rearrangement joins TRBV9 to TRBJ2-7; D is ambiguous. There are 15 residues in the CDR3. Germline CDR1 SGDLS, CDR2 YYNGEE. Trimming left V 2 bases short and J 0 bases short, with 12 bases between. The DNA of the CDR3 is TGTGCCAGCAGCGTCGCAGGAACAAGCTCCTACGAGCAGTACTTC. Translating it yields CASSVAGTSSYEQYF.

The chain recombines TRBV30 with TRBJ1-6, with TRBD1 matching 8 bases. This CDR3 spans 16 amino acids. Germline assignment: CDR1 GTSNPN and CDR2 SVGIG (reference sequence). V trimming: 1 base; J trimming: 7 bases; junction bases outside the gene matches: 9. CDR3 DNA sequence: TGTGCCTGGAGTGGGTCTCGGACAGGGCGAAATTCACCCCTCCACTTT. Protein product: CAWSGSRTGRNSPLHF.

This clonotype was counted at least ten times. The rearrangement uses TRBV2 and TRBJ2-1, with D unclear. Germline V gene data show CDR1 as SNHLY and CDR2 as FYNNEI. Trimming took 7 bases from V and 2 from J, leaving 15 bases between them. CDR3 length: 15 amino acids. The DNA of the CDR3 is TGTGCCAGCACTGCCGAGGCAGCACCCTACAATGAGCAGTTCTTC. It yields the protein CASTAEAAPYNEQFF.

This chain uses TRBV24-1 with TRBJ1-5, with 7 positions matching TRBD1. CDR3 length: 14 residues. CDR1 KGHDR and CDR2 SFDVKD come from the germline V gene. V gave up 5 bases and J gave up 6 bases; unmatched junction bases: 6. The CDR3 bases are TGTGCCACCAGTGCTGTAGGGGGCAGTCAGCCCCAGCATTTT. Its protein product is CATSAVGGSQPQHF.

The genes are TRBV6-5 and TRBJ1-1; 7 bases are a match to TRBD1. The V gene end was trimmed by 2 bases and the J gene end by 4 bases; junction bases not matched to a gene: 7. This CDR3 region has 15 residues. Germline-derived CDR1 and CDR2 are MNHEY and SVGAGI. CDR3 bases: TGTGCCAGCAGTTACGCGGTCGCAGGGGGCACTGAAGCTTTCTTT. Amino acids: CASSYAVAGGTEAFF.

The CDR3 protein is CASSYRRSTLNTEAFF. Written as DNA, the CDR3 is TGTGCCAGCAGTTATCGACGGAGTACCCTGAACACTGAAGCTTTCTTT. The chain is built from TRBV6-5 and TRBJ1-1; D ambiguous. The V end lost 3 bases, the J end lost 0 bases, and 14 bases lay between the germline ends. This CDR3 spans 16 amino acids. Germline values: CDR1 MNHEY, CDR2 SVGAGI.

Ten or more counts support this clonotype. The V and J genes are TRBV10-1 and TRBJ2-3, with 10 bases that match TRBD2. Germline V lookup: CDR1 WNHNN, CDR2 SYGVQD (reference sequence). This CDR3 region has 18 residues. V lost 0 bases and J lost 2; bases outside the gene matches: 8. The DNA for the CDR3 is TGCGCCAGCAGTGAGTCCCTACGCACTAGCGGGGACACAGATACGCAGTATTTT. It translates to CASSESLRTSGDTDTQYF.